The sequence of this T cell receptor (beta chain) was determined in a study of cytomegalovirus exposure and HLA in healthy donors. This CDR3 contains 15 residues. CDR1 is SEHNR, CDR2 FQNEAQ, per germline (reference sequence). V gave up 2 bases and J gave up 0 bases, with 5 bases separating them. PCR primers comprised 60 Vbeta and 13 Jbeta primers. Using immunoSEQ multiplex PCR, the repertoire was profiled, and TCRdb retains in-frame clones only, with some absent. The data contain fewer than 200,000 clones, about four fifths of them seen just once; the ten biggest clones take up 7% to 8.5%. The TCR sequence derives from a male donor in good health and CMV-seropositive. Sequencing was done on a sample of PBMCs. The chain couples TRBV7-9 to TRBJ2-6; TRBD2 is a possible D gene (5 bases). Here the CDR3 DNA reads TGTGCCAGCAGCTTACGGGGCTCTGGGGCCAACGTCCTGACTTTC. Amino acid sequence: CASSLRGSGANVLTF.